This TCR beta chain came from a study of blood T cell repertoires in COVID-19. Study-level information: Samples of COVID-19 (acute and convalescent) were obtained from the United States, Italy and Spain. T cells, B-cell-depleted T cells, or PBMCs supplied cDNA or gDNA.

In the original processing: The authors estimated nucleated cell counts from reference gene primer amplification. Method: immunoSEQ multiplex PCR; TCRdb's copy keeps in-frame clones and lacks some. V, J and clone size are those of that table, while D and trimming were read from the DNA. The data hold fewer than 200,000 clones, with 88% observed a single time. After removal of 6 bases from V and 2 bases from J, the junction contained 3 bases not matched to a gene. This CDR3 comprises 14 residues. Germline V CDR1 and CDR2: SGHRS, YFSETQ. Sequencing input: peripheral blood. This TCR was recovered from a man in his forties with active or convalescent COVID-19. J is TRBJ2-3 and V is TRBV5-1, with 10 bases identical to TRBD2. The CDR3 region is CASNLAGATDTQYF. DNA of the CDR3: TGCGCCAGCAATCTAGCGGGGGCCACAGATACGCAGTATTTT. The variable domain in full, with the rest retrieved from reference TRBV5-1 and TRBJ2-3, is KAGVTQTPRYLIKTRGQQVTLSCSPISGHRSVSWYQQTPGQGLQFLFEYFSETQRNKGNFPGRFSGRQFSNSRSEMNVSTLELGDSALYLCASNLAGATDTQYFGPGTRLTVL.